These 22 T cell receptor beta chains share one sample of origin, sequenced in a study of shared clonotypes between healthy human individuals. Generated by immunoSEQ multiplex PCR, the TCRdb table keeps only in-frame clones and is missing some. The table records 2.5 million or so clones, approximately 90% of them present only once. Material for sequencing was naive CD4+ T cells sorted from blood. Subset indicated: CD45RA+ positively selected. The receptors were gathered from a man younger than 35 in good health.

The chain has TRBV7-9 and TRBJ2-1; 7 bases line up with TRBD1. Germline V CDR1 and CDR2: SEHNR, FQNEAQ (reference sequence). Trimming took 4 bases from V and 8 from J; bases not matched to a gene: 8. CDR3 size: 14 residues. The CDR3 DNA follows: TGTGCCAGCAGCTCCACCCACAGGGGAGATGAGCAGTTCTTC. This translates into CASSSTHRGDEQFF.

This chain's CDR3 is CASSLRVPDTQYF. The CDR3 DNA is TGTGCCAGCAGCTTACGGGTGCCAGATACGCAGTATTTT. V gene TRBV11-2 combines with J gene TRBJ2-3; D not resolved. V lost 2 bases and J lost 4, with 7 bases in between. There are 13 residues in the CDR3. Germline V gene lookup returns CDR1 SGHAT and CDR2 FQNNGV.

The chain uses TRBV28 and TRBJ2-2, with D possibly being TRBD1 (6 bases). Germline CDR1 and CDR2: MDHEN and SYDVKM. V was pared by 5 bases and J by 3 bases, with 13 bases between. CDR3 length: 15 amino acids. The CDR3 bases are TGTGCCAGCAGTGTCGGACAGACCCACACCGGGGAGCTGTTTTTT. Its protein is CASSVGQTHTGELFF.

The chain couples TRBV30 to TRBJ2-7; D may be TRBD1 or TRBD2 (5 bases each). Germline V gene data show CDR1 as GTSNPN and CDR2 as SVGIG (reference sequence). The V and J ends lost 8 bases and 2 bases respectively, with 19 bases between them. The CDR3 is made up of 14 amino acids. The CDR3 nucleotides are TGTGCCGGGAAAAAGGGGACCGCCACCTACGAGCAGTACTTC. Protein product: CAGKKGTATYEQYF.

In its sample, this clone was seen a few times. The J gene is TRBJ1-6, the V gene TRBV7-9; tentative D call: TRBD1 (5 bases). The germline V gene encodes CDR1 SEHNR and CDR2 FQNEAQ (reference sequence). The CDR3 has 13 residues. V shed 1 base and J shed 9 bases, with 7 bases lying between them. DNA for the CDR3: TGTGCCAGCAGCTTAGATGACAGTTCACCCCTCCACTTT. It codes for CASSLDDSSPLHF.

The chain is built from TRBV6-5 and TRBJ2-1, with D possibly TRBD2 on 6 matching bases. This CDR3 is 12 amino acids long. Germline CDR1 reads MNHEY; CDR2 reads SVGAGI. With 5 bases removed from V and 12 bases from J, the gap between germline ends came to 14 bases. This chain's CDR3 is CASSDTTGVQFF. As DNA, the CDR3 is TGTGCCAGCAGTGACACCACGGGGGTGCAGTTCTTC.

The genes are TRBV19 and TRBJ1-1, with TRBD1 matching 7 bases. The germline CDR1 and CDR2 sequences are LNHDA and SQIVND (reference sequence). The CDR3 is 15 amino acids. The V and J ends lost 8 bases and 0 bases, in that order; junction bases with no gene match: 9. The chain's CDR3 is CASLTGARLNTEAFF. CDR3 DNA: TGTGCCAGTCTCACAGGGGCGCGACTGAACACTGAAGCTTTCTTT.

The V and J genes are TRBV10-3 and TRBJ1-3, with D possibly being TRBD1 (6 bases). The CDR3 is 15 amino acids. Per germline, CDR1 ENHRY and CDR2 SYGVKD. Trimming removed 3 bases from V and 7 bases from J, with 16 bases in between. The CDR3 nucleotides are TGTGCCATCAGTGATTTAGTACAGGGAGGGAACACCATATATTTT. As protein: CAISDLVQGGNTIYF.

This clone was seen a single time. The sample contains more than one DNA sequence encoding this CDR3. This chain connects TRBV6-1 to TRBJ2-7, with D unresolved. Germline V CDR1 and CDR2: MNHNS, SASEGT. This CDR3 spans 12 amino acids. Between the trimmed V and J ends, which lost 5 bases and 3 bases, there was a span of 8 bases. The CDR3 region is CASSLGSYEQYF. The CDR3 DNA sequence: TGTGCCAGCAGTCTAGGAAGCTACGAGCAGTACTTC.

Comments on this clone: The sample has other DNA sequences that encode this CDR3 too. The rearrangement uses TRBV5-1 and TRBJ2-5, with D possibly TRBD1 on 6 matching bases. This CDR3 comprises 14 residues. The germline V gene encodes CDR1 SGHRS and CDR2 YFSETQ. The ends were cut back, 0 bases at V and 2 bases at J, with 8 bases in the middle. The CDR3 here is CASSLGQVQETQYF. In DNA, the CDR3 is TGCGCCAGCAGCTTGGGACAGGTACAAGAGACCCAGTACTTC.

This clone was observed a single time. Other DNA sequences within the sample encode an identical CDR3. The chain couples TRBV28 to TRBJ1-5; 7 bases align to TRBD1. The germline CDR1 and CDR2 sequences are MDHEN and SYDVKM. The J segment lost 4 bases and the V segment lost 3 bases, leaving 3 bases of the junction unmatched. The CDR3 is 14 amino acids. The CDR3 reads CASSLTGSNQPQHF. The CDR3, as DNA: TGTGCCAGCAGTTTGACAGGGAGTAATCAGCCCCAGCATTTT. The full variable domain, rest sourced from reference TRBV28 and TRBJ1-5, is DVKVTQSSRYLVKRTGEKVFLECVQDMDHENMFWYRQDPGLGLRLIYFSYDVKMKEKGDIPEGYSVSREKKERFSLILESASTNQTSMYLCASSLTGSNQPQHFGDGTRLSIL.

V usage is TRBV7-9 and J usage is TRBJ1-1, with 7 bases lining up with TRBD1. Germline V gene data show CDR1 as SEHNR and CDR2 as FQNEAQ (reference sequence). CDR3 size: 13 residues. The trim removed 4 bases at V and 4 bases at J, leaving 3 bases unmatched. CDR3 in DNA: TGTGCCAGCAGCTCAACAGGGGCCACTGAAGCTTTCTTT. Protein product: CASSSTGATEAFF.

V gene TRBV9 combines with J gene TRBJ2-2; TRBD2 matches at 10 bases. Germline CDR1 reads SGDLS; CDR2 reads YYNGEE. V was pared by 0 bases and J by 1 base, with 3 bases of the junction left unmatched. The CDR3 has 17 residues. The chain's CDR3 is CASSVGASGGNTGELFF. DNA of the CDR3: TGTGCCAGCAGCGTAGGGGCTAGCGGGGGGAACACCGGGGAGCTGTTTTTT.

This chain joins TRBV21-1 and TRBJ2-7; TRBD2, the table's D call, was not compared with the DNA. TRBV21-1 is recorded as a pseudogene. The CDR3 totals 14 residues. CDR3 region: CASSKRTPFPEQYF. The CDR3 nucleotides are TGTGCCAGCAGCAAAAGAACTCCGTTCCCCGAGCAGTACTTC.

The V call is TRBV6-1, the J call TRBJ1-2; possibly TRBD1 for D (5 bases). CDR1 and CDR2 (germline): MNHNS, SASEGT. The CDR3 spans 15 residues. The ends were cut back, 4 bases at V and 2 bases at J, with 14 bases in the middle. The CDR3 DNA reads as TGTGCCAGCAGTGGAATATGGCAGGGCAACTATGGCTACACCTTC. This codes for CASSGIWQGNYGYTF.

The rearrangement joins TRBV5-1 to TRBJ2-2; 8 bases are a match to TRBD1. With V trimmed by 3 bases and J by 7 bases, 5 bases remained unmatched. The CDR3 is 14 amino acids. From germline, CDR1 is SGHRS and CDR2 YFSETQ. The CDR3 nucleotides read TGCGCCAGCAGCTCGGACAGGGCCGGCGGGGAGCTGTTTTTT. Translated, it gives CASSSDRAGGELFF.

The chain carries TRBV2 and TRBJ1-1; 7 nucleotides match TRBD1. The CDR3 covers 14 residues. Germline V gene data show CDR1 as SNHLY and CDR2 as FYNNEI. V lost 6 bases and J lost 3; bases outside the gene matches: 7. The CDR3, as DNA: TGTGCCAGCAGGTCAAGGGGGCTTGACACTGAAGCTTTCTTT. Translation gives CASRSRGLDTEAFF.

V and J are TRBV25-1 and TRBJ2-2, with D perhaps matching TRBD2 (6 bases). Germline assignment: CDR1 MGHDK and CDR2 SYGVNS. V lost 2 bases and J lost 4, with 11 bases in between. This CDR3 is 15 amino acids long. CDR3 sequence: CASSERGSGTGELFF. The DNA of the CDR3 is TGTGCCAGCAGTGAACGGGGGTCGGGCACCGGGGAGCTGTTTTTT.

CDR3 nucleotide sequence: TGTGCCAGCAGACCTCTAGCGGGGGGGCCTGGTAGCACAGATACGCAGTATTTT. Translation: CASRPLAGGPGSTDTQYF. This rearrangement joins TRBV7-9 to TRBJ2-3; 12 nucleotides line up with TRBD2. This CDR3 spans 18 amino acids. Germline CDR1 reads SEHNR; CDR2 reads FQNEAQ (reference sequence). Trimming removed 6 bases from V and 0 bases from J; junction bases left unmatched: 10.

The rearrangement joins TRBV9 to TRBJ1-2; D may be TRBD1 (5 bases). The CDR3 is 14 amino acids. With 5 bases removed from V and 1 base from J, the gap between germline ends came to 12 bases. CDR1 is SGDLS, CDR2 YYNGEE, per germline. The CDR3 reads CASRAPGLNYGYTF. CDR3 nucleotides: TGTGCCAGCAGGGCTCCGGGACTTAACTATGGCTACACCTTC.

The CDR3 loop is CASRGGGANTQYF. The CDR3, as DNA: TGTGCCAGCAGGGGCGGGGGGGCAAATACGCAGTATTTT. The chain combines TRBV7-2 with TRBJ2-3; 9 nucleotides agree with TRBD2. V lost 6 bases and J lost 7; bases outside the gene matches: 5. From germline, CDR1 is SGHTA and CDR2 FQGNSA. The CDR3 runs to 13 residues.

The V gene is TRBV4-2, the J gene TRBJ2-2; D unclear. V was trimmed by 4 bases and J by 0 bases, leaving 3 bases between them. This CDR3 is 13 amino acids long. Germline V CDR1 and CDR2: LGHNA, YNFKEQ. The DNA of the CDR3 is TGTGCCAGCAGCCTACCGAACACCGGGGAGCTGTTTTTT. Translation gives CASSLPNTGELFF.